The sequence of this TCR beta chain was determined in a study of PD-1 blockade in classical Hodgkin lymphoma. Study details: Patients were administered nivolumab (3 mg/kg intravenously) every 2 weeks. The study's findings and limits: The drivers behind the repertoire differences, possibly disease activity or prior therapy, remain undefined. There was a significant rise in CD4+ TCR diversity by C4D1, with no such rise for CD8+.

Repertoires were generated with immunoSEQ multiplex PCR, while TCRdb's copy carries only in-frame clones and drops some. Of under 60,000 clones detected, about 73% appear once; the ten largest clones hold around 10%. The CDR3 consists of 17 residues. V was shortened by 8 bases and J by 7 bases, with 26 bases between the two germline ends. No patient escaped relapse after autologous stem cell transplantation, and brentuximab vedotin exposure varied. For this clone: Its antigen is not known.

The chain employs TRBV23-1 and TRBJ2-2; D may be TRBD1 (6 bases). TRBV23-1 is labeled an ORF, and its function is uncertain. The sample here was peripheral blood mononuclear cells (PBMCs), taken at baseline. The clonotype originates from a human donor with classical Hodgkin lymphoma. The CDR3 sequence: CASGCSGTLLDIGELFF. In DNA, the CDR3 is TGCGCCAGCGGATGCTCAGGGACACTCCTAGACATCGGGGAGCTGTTTTTT.